The 6 T cell receptor beta chains in this list originate from one sample, sequenced in a study of chemoradiotherapy in HPV16-positive cancers. Measured with immunoSEQ multiplex PCR; TCRdb has only the in-frame clones, and not every one. The sample yields roughly 1,400 clones, approximately 83% seen once. The source was tumor tissue, collected from a patient who underwent chemoradiotherapy. The receptor set was obtained from a human donor with HPV-associated anogenital cancer.

J is TRBJ2-3 and V is TRBV4-1, with no clear D. Germline V gene data show CDR1 as MGHRA and CDR2 as YSYEKL. Trimming took off 1 base at V and 3 bases at J, with 5 bases between the two ends. This CDR3 has 13 residues. The CDR3 region has the DNA TGCGCCAGCAGCCAAGGACCGACAGATACGCAGTATTTT. As protein: CASSQGPTDTQYF.

The CDR3, as DNA: TGTGCCAGCAGCCCAAACAGGGCGTTCGCCGGGGAGCTGTTTTTT. Translating gives CASSPNRAFAGELFF. The chain has TRBV7-9 and TRBJ2-2, with TRBD1 as a possible D gene (6 bases). Germline values: CDR1 SEHNR, CDR2 FQNEAQ (reference sequence). The CDR3 runs 15 residues. The ends were cut back, 5 bases at V and 6 bases at J, with 16 bases in the middle.

V usage is TRBV28 and J usage is TRBJ1-2; 8 bases are shared with TRBD1. Germline V gene data show CDR1 as MDHEN and CDR2 as SYDVKM. Trimming took 5 bases from V and 6 from J; bases not matched to a gene: 11. The CDR3 extends over 15 amino acids. The CDR3 spells CASSPRTGPGDGYTF. As DNA, the CDR3 is TGTGCCAGCAGTCCCCGGACAGGGCCGGGAGATGGCTACACCTTC.

The CDR3 is CASSPHLRGTNEQYF. The CDR3 DNA reads as TGTGCCAGCAGTCCCCATTTAAGGGGGACGAACGAGCAGTACTTC. The V call is TRBV6-1, the J call TRBJ2-7, with TRBD1 as a possible D gene (6 bases). CDR3 length: 15 amino acids. Germline CDR1 is MNHNS and CDR2 is SASEGT. V lost 5 bases and J lost 5, with 19 bases in between.

The CDR3 sequence is CASSLADGNTIYF. Written as DNA, the CDR3 is TGCGCCAGCAGCTTGGCAGATGGAAACACCATATATTTT. The rearrangement uses TRBV5-1 and TRBJ1-3; no definite D call. The germline V and J ends were trimmed by 0 bases and 3 bases, with 4 bases remaining between them. The CDR3 consists of 13 residues. Per germline, CDR1 SGHRS and CDR2 YFSETQ.

In DNA, the CDR3 is TGTGCCAGCAGCGAGGGGGTTGGCGGGGAGCTGTTTTTT. It translates to CASSEGVGGELFF. V and J are TRBV9 and TRBJ2-2; D is perhaps TRBD1 (6 bases). Trimming took off 3 bases at V and 7 bases at J, with 10 bases between the two ends. This CDR3 spans 13 amino acids. Germline V gene data show CDR1 as SGDLS and CDR2 as YYNGEE.